This T cell receptor (beta chain) was sequenced for a study of T cell responses to AZD1222 COVID-19 vaccine (dated by TCRdb to the early 2020s). Study-level background: A total of over 230 trial participants underwent TCR sequencing, of whom approximately 210 received two doses of AZD1222 and around 26 received two doses of the MenACWY control vaccine. Enrollment into the trials was organized by age into subgroups of 18-55, 56-69 and 70-plus years, and those subgroups contained roughly 140, 27 and 60 TCR-sequenced participants, respectively.

The CDR3 regions of human TCRbeta chains were analyzed by immunosequencing. On the study's bioinformatics: Repertoire TCRs were matched against a reference library of SARS-CoV-2-specific TCRs generated with the MIRA antigen-specificity platform. Breadth meant the fraction of unique TCRs that were SARS-CoV-2-associated, whereas depth meant the fraction of total T cells that were SARS-CoV-2-associated. Using the MIRA data, each spike-specific TCR was assigned both to the spike region to which the TCR was reactive and to a CD4 or CD8 class. Log10-transformed breadth and depth values were compared by one-way ANOVA with Sidak's multiple comparisons tests. TCRdb's version of the immuneACCESS table is confined to in-frame rearrangements and falls short of the full clone set. An unresolved V gene accounts for under half of the shortfall where checked; the remainder is of unknown origin. V, J and clone size derive from that table, while D and trimming were established from the DNA sequence. The sample data list 150,000 to 190,000 clones, and 85% to 95% of these were observed just once. About 1.6% of the sample goes to the ten largest clones.

With respect to this clone: Its antigen remains undetermined. The record has no base qualities; no much larger clone is one base away.

The junction shows trimming of 4 bases on V and 3 bases on J, plus 14 bases between the germline ends. For CDR1 and CDR2, the germline V gene lists SGHRS and YFSETQ. The CDR3 spans 15 residues, from the cysteine through the phenylalanine. Here the CDR3 DNA is all that survives: 45 bases in frame from base 1. The meaning of the sample's time point label: about 28 days (+/-7) after the second vaccine dose. Because spike-specific TCR depth and breadth did not differ between the two schedules, AZD1222 recipients who got a second dose at roughly 4 weeks were pooled with those who got a second dose at roughly 12 weeks. Vaccinee samples came from UK trials COV001 and COV002, including a single-blind randomized controlled phase 2/3 trial of AZD1222 (ChAdOx1 nCoV-19) in healthy adults. For TCRbeta chain sequencing, PBMC samples were collected from trial participants at day 0 and at day 28 after the second dose.

Findings and caveats that apply to the study as a whole: Conclusions about previously exposed vaccinees are limited, since just 5 or 6 AZD1222 recipients were seropositive for SARS-CoV-2 at baseline. The 56-69-year group was small, and its depth increase did not reach significance, likely because of low power. Vaccine-associated CD4 TCRs spanned the whole spike protein, with dominant responses in regions 160-218 and 743-854. After two AZD1222 doses, both the breadth and the depth of spike-specific TCRs were significantly higher than at day 0 and than in MenACWY recipients. Because no day 14 peak-response samples were available, the repertoires could be characterized only after the peak T cell response. Reportedly, almost half of the unique spike-specific TCRs recognized epitopes lying outside the regions that are mutated in the B.1.351 and B.1.1.7 variants. Most participants were white British and females outnumbered males, and the authors suggested that clonal diversity may have been underestimated.

Sample: peripheral blood, taken 28 days after the second AZD1222 dose. The clonotype originates from an adult who received the AZD1222 COVID-19 vaccine. The chain links TRBV5-1 with TRBJ2-1, with the D gene not confidently named. The sequenced DNA is TGCGCCAGCAGCAGCGATGCCCCATTCTACAATGAGCAGTTCTTC. This encodes CASSSDAPFYNEQFF. With all but the CDR3 taken from the reference TRBV5-1 and TRBJ2-1 genes, the full variable domain is: KAGVTQTPRYLIKTRGQQVTLSCSPISGHRSVSWYQQTPGQGLQFLFEYFSETQRNKGNFPGRFSGRQFSNSRSEMNVSTLELGDSALYLCASSSDAPFYNEQFFGPGTRLTVL.